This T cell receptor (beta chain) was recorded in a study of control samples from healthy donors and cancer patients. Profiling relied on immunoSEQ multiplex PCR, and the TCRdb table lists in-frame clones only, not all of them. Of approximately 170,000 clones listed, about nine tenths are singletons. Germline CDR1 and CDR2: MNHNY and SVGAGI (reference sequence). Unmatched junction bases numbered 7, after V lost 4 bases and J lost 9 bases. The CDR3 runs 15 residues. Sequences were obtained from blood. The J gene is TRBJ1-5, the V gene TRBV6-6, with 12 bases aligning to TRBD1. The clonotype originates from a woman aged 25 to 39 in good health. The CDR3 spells CASSSGQGARGPQHF. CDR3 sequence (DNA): TGTGCCAGCAGTTCGGGACAGGGGGCGCGGGGGCCCCAGCATTTT.